These T cell receptor beta chains were read from a single sample in a study of PD-1 and CTLA-4 blockade in melanoma. The assay was immunoSEQ multiplex PCR, and TCRdb's table has in-frame clones only and misses some. Of around 32,000 clones listed, about 88% are singletons. The specimen comprised CD8+ T cells from peripheral blood, sampled before anti-PD-1 treatment. The receptor source for this set is a human donor with melanoma. CDR3s include the opening cysteine and the closing phenylalanine or tryptophan. A D gene is named only where the DNA matches it firmly. Only part of the rows carry a size: once, few, many, or a class if the clone is expanded.

d_call: TRBD1
j_call: TRBJ1-2
v_call: TRBV18
clone_size: .
cdr3_nt: TGTGCCAGCTCAGGACAGGGGGCGGACTATGGCTACACCTTC
cdr3_aa: CASSGQGADYGYTF

d_call: TRBD2
j_call: TRBJ2-5
v_call: TRBV11-2
clone_size: .
cdr3_nt: TGTGCCAGCAGCTTAGAGTCTAGAGTAGCGGGAGGACAGGAGACCCAGTACTTC
cdr3_aa: CASSLESRVAGGQETQYF

d_call: .
j_call: TRBJ2-1
v_call: TRBV5-1
clone_size: once
cdr3_nt: TGCGCCAGCAGCTTGGGAACCGCGGGGACAGATGAGCAGTTCTTC
cdr3_aa: CASSLGTAGTDEQFF

d_call: .
j_call: TRBJ1-1
v_call: TRBV5-8
clone_size: .
cdr3_nt: TGTGCCAGCAGCTCCGAGGGGGTAAAAAAACCGATTGAAGCTTTCTTT
cdr3_aa: CASSSEGVKKPIEAFF

d_call: TRBD2
j_call: TRBJ2-5
v_call: TRBV10-3
clone_size: .
cdr3_nt: TGTGCCACTTTAGCGGGCGAGACCCAGTACTTC
cdr3_aa: CATLAGETQYF

d_call: .
j_call: TRBJ1-5
v_call: TRBV7-9
clone_size: .
cdr3_nt: TGTGCCAGCAGCTGCGACAGTAATAGCAATCAGCCCCAGCATTTT
cdr3_aa: CASSCDSNSNQPQHF

d_call: TRBD2
j_call: TRBJ2-7
v_call: TRBV28
clone_size: once
cdr3_nt: TGTGCCAGCAGTTTTCTTGACCGGGAGGGTCCCCGGGTGGAGCAGTACTTC
cdr3_aa: CASSFLDREGPRVEQYF

d_call: TRBD1
j_call: TRBJ1-2
v_call: TRBV5-4
clone_size: .
cdr3_nt: TGTGCCAGCAGCTTGGAAGGGACAGGGGTTGGCTACACCTTC
cdr3_aa: CASSLEGTGVGYTF

d_call: .
j_call: TRBJ2-3
v_call: TRBV28
clone_size: .
cdr3_nt: TGTGCCACCTTACCAGCGGCCCTTGGTTTCGGGAATTCGGATACGCAGTATTTT
cdr3_aa: CATLPAALGFGNSDTQYF

d_call: TRBD1
j_call: TRBJ2-2
v_call: TRBV5-4
clone_size: .
cdr3_nt: TGTGCCAGCAGCTCCGGGACAGCGAACACCGGGGAGCTGTTTTTT
cdr3_aa: CASSSGTANTGELFF

d_call: .
j_call: TRBJ1-3
v_call: TRBV5-4
clone_size: .
cdr3_nt: TGTGCCAGCAGCTTGGACCCGGGGGCCCCTGGAAACACCATATATTTT
cdr3_aa: CASSLDPGAPGNTIYF

d_call: .
j_call: TRBJ2-7
v_call: TRBV5-6
clone_size: .
cdr3_nt: TGTGCCAGCAGCTTTAGCGCCACTCCCTACGAGCAGTACTTC
cdr3_aa: CASSFSATPYEQYF

d_call: TRBD1
j_call: TRBJ2-1
v_call: TRBV24-1
clone_size: .
cdr3_nt: TGTGCCACCAGTGATTGGGAACAGGGGTCTGAGCAGTTCTTC
cdr3_aa: CATSDWEQGSEQFF

d_call: TRBD1
j_call: TRBJ2-5
v_call: TRBV7-9
clone_size: .
cdr3_nt: TGTGCCAGCGGACAGGGTCGGGAGACCCAGTACTTC
cdr3_aa: CASGQGRETQYF

d_call: .
j_call: TRBJ2-2
v_call: TRBV11-2
clone_size: .
cdr3_nt: TGTGCCAGCAGCTGGAGTACCGGGGAGCTGTTTTTT
cdr3_aa: CASSWSTGELFF

d_call: .
j_call: TRBJ1-5
v_call: TRBV14
clone_size: .
cdr3_nt: TGTGCCAGCAGCCAAGAGTTAAAGGGAGACGGGGATCAGCCCCAGCATTTT
cdr3_aa: CASSQELKGDGDQPQHF

d_call: .
j_call: TRBJ2-1
v_call: TRBV10-3
clone_size: .
cdr3_nt: TGTGCATCCGGGACGGATTACAATGAGCAGTTCTTC
cdr3_aa: CASGTDYNEQFF

d_call: .
j_call: TRBJ2-2
v_call: TRBV2
clone_size: .
cdr3_nt: TGTGCCAGCAGCTCCGGGACATCGAACACCGGGGAGCTGTTTTTT
cdr3_aa: CASSSGTSNTGELFF

d_call: .
j_call: TRBJ2-1
v_call: TRBV18
clone_size: once
cdr3_nt: TGTGCCAGCTCACCAGACGGTGGGGGCCTGAGCTCCTACAATGAGCAGTTCTTC
cdr3_aa: CASSPDGGGLSSYNEQFF

d_call: TRBD1
j_call: TRBJ1-1
v_call: TRBV28
clone_size: .
cdr3_nt: TGTGCCAGCAGCGAATCGACAGGGGTCACTGAAGCTTTCTTT
cdr3_aa: CASSESTGVTEAFF

d_call: .
j_call: TRBJ2-5
v_call: TRBV2
clone_size: .
cdr3_nt: TGTGCCAGCAGTGAGACCCCCGGAGAGACCCAGTACTTC
cdr3_aa: CASSETPGETQYF

d_call: TRBD2
j_call: TRBJ2-7
v_call: TRBV6-5
clone_size: .
cdr3_nt: TGTGCCAGCAGTTACGGGGAGGGATCCGAGCAGTACTTC
cdr3_aa: CASSYGEGSEQYF

d_call: TRBD1
j_call: TRBJ1-2
v_call: TRBV9
clone_size: .
cdr3_nt: TGTGCCAGCAGCCCACCTTTAACAGGGGCCTATGGCTACACCTTC
cdr3_aa: CASSPPLTGAYGYTF

d_call: TRBD1
j_call: TRBJ1-2
v_call: TRBV23-1
clone_size: once
cdr3_nt: TGCGCCGGCCTTGAGAGCGGGGACAGGCTTCCTTCTAACTATGGCTACACCTTC
cdr3_aa: CAGLESGDRLPSNYGYTF

d_call: .
j_call: TRBJ1-1
v_call: TRBV15
clone_size: .
cdr3_nt: TGTGCCACCAGCAGAGCAGGGGCGAACACTGAAGCTTTCTTT
cdr3_aa: CATSRAGANTEAFF

d_call: .
j_call: TRBJ2-7
v_call: TRBV7-9
clone_size: .
cdr3_nt: TGTGCCAGCAGCTCCCGGGACTCTACATACGAGCAGTACTTC
cdr3_aa: CASSSRDSTYEQYF

d_call: .
j_call: TRBJ2-5
v_call: TRBV6-5
clone_size: .
cdr3_nt: TGTGCCAGCAGTTACGCCCAACAGCAAGGGTCAGAGACCCAGTACTTC
cdr3_aa: CASSYAQQQGSETQYF

d_call: .
j_call: TRBJ2-5
v_call: TRBV7-9
clone_size: .
cdr3_nt: TGTGCCAGCAGCCCCCCGGAAAGGCACCAAGAGACCCAGTACTTC
cdr3_aa: CASSPPERHQETQYF

d_call: TRBD1
j_call: TRBJ2-7
v_call: TRBV5-4
clone_size: .
cdr3_nt: TGTGCCAGCAGCTTCGGACAGGTGGCGAGCTCCTACGAGCAGTACTTC
cdr3_aa: CASSFGQVASSYEQYF

d_call: .
j_call: TRBJ2-3
v_call: TRBV30
clone_size: .
cdr3_nt: TGTGCCTGGAGTGCGGAGGATGATACGCAGTATTTT
cdr3_aa: CAWSAEDDTQYF

d_call: TRBD2
j_call: TRBJ2-7
v_call: TRBV7-7
clone_size: .
cdr3_nt: TGTGCTAGCAGCGAAACACTAGCGGGAGTTGAAGAGCAGTACTTC
cdr3_aa: CASSETLAGVEEQYF

d_call: .
j_call: TRBJ2-2
v_call: TRBV4-1
clone_size: .
cdr3_nt: TGCGCCAGCAGCCAAGATGAGTCGAACACCGGGGAGCTGTTTTTT
cdr3_aa: CASSQDESNTGELFF

d_call: .
j_call: TRBJ1-1
v_call: TRBV28
clone_size: .
cdr3_nt: TGTGCCAGCAGTCCTTTGGACACTGCCACTGAAGCTTTCTTT
cdr3_aa: CASSPLDTATEAFF

d_call: .
j_call: TRBJ2-5
v_call: TRBV15
clone_size: .
cdr3_nt: TGTGCCACCAGCGCCGGGACCGGACAGATCGAGACCCAGTACTTC
cdr3_aa: CATSAGTGQIETQYF

d_call: TRBD1
j_call: TRBJ1-3
v_call: TRBV6-5
clone_size: .
cdr3_nt: TGTGCCAGCAGTTACTCCCGGACAGGAGGGGGAGACACCATATATTTT
cdr3_aa: CASSYSRTGGGDTIYF

d_call: .
j_call: TRBJ2-7
v_call: TRBV6-5
clone_size: .
cdr3_nt: TGTGCCAGCAGCAGAGGACAGATCTCCTACGAGCAGTACTTC
cdr3_aa: CASSRGQISYEQYF

d_call: TRBD1
j_call: TRBJ2-1
v_call: TRBV24-1
clone_size: .
cdr3_nt: TGTGCCACCAGTGATTTGACTGGACAGGGTTTCGGTGAGCAGTTCTTC
cdr3_aa: CATSDLTGQGFGEQFF

d_call: .
j_call: TRBJ1-1
v_call: TRBV4-1
clone_size: few
cdr3_nt: TGCGCCAGCAGCCAAGATCCAGACCTGGGGACTGAAGCTTTCTTT
cdr3_aa: CASSQDPDLGTEAFF

d_call: .
j_call: TRBJ2-2
v_call: TRBV7-9
clone_size: .
cdr3_nt: TGTGCCAGCAGCTCGGTGACCGGGGAGCTGTTTTTT
cdr3_aa: CASSSVTGELFF

d_call: .
j_call: TRBJ2-2
v_call: TRBV7-9
clone_size: .
cdr3_nt: TGTGCCAGCAGCTTAGGGATAGTCGAGGACACCGGGGAGCTGTTTTTT
cdr3_aa: CASSLGIVEDTGELFF

d_call: .
j_call: TRBJ2-3
v_call: TRBV28
clone_size: .
cdr3_nt: TGTGCCAGCAGTTTCGTGACTAGATTCGTTACGCAGTATTTT
cdr3_aa: CASSFVTRFVTQYF

d_call: .
j_call: TRBJ2-7
v_call: TRBV2
clone_size: few
cdr3_nt: TGTGCCAGCAGTCGGGACACCTCCTACGAGCAGTACTTC
cdr3_aa: CASSRDTSYEQYF

d_call: .
j_call: TRBJ2-7
v_call: TRBV6-6
clone_size: .
cdr3_nt: TGTGCCAGCAGAGGGGCCCACGAGCAGTACTTC
cdr3_aa: CASRGAHEQYF

d_call: TRBD2
j_call: TRBJ2-1
v_call: TRBV2
clone_size: .
cdr3_nt: TGTGCCAGCAGTCGCGGGCTAGCGGCCTACAATGAGCAGTTCTTC
cdr3_aa: CASSRGLAAYNEQFF

d_call: .
j_call: TRBJ2-1
v_call: TRBV5-1
clone_size: once
cdr3_nt: TGCGCCAGCAGCCATGCAGGGGACAATGAGCAGTTCTTC
cdr3_aa: CASSHAGDNEQFF

d_call: .
j_call: TRBJ1-2
v_call: TRBV6-6
clone_size: once
cdr3_nt: TGTGCCAGCAGTTACGAACAGTCGACCTACTACACCTTC
cdr3_aa: CASSYEQSTYYTF

d_call: .
j_call: TRBJ2-1
v_call: TRBV4-1
clone_size: .
cdr3_nt: TGCGCCAGCAGCCAAGCGAGTTACAATGAGCAGTTCTTC
cdr3_aa: CASSQASYNEQFF

d_call: .
j_call: TRBJ2-7
v_call: TRBV7-9
clone_size: .
cdr3_nt: TGTGCCAGCAGTTCTCCGGGACAAACCCCTACCTACGAGCAGTACTTC
cdr3_aa: CASSSPGQTPTYEQYF

d_call: TRBD2
j_call: TRBJ2-1
v_call: TRBV9
clone_size: .
cdr3_nt: TGTGCCAGCAGCCTTGGGACTAGCGGCTTTTACAATGAGCAGTTCTTC
cdr3_aa: CASSLGTSGFYNEQFF

d_call: .
j_call: TRBJ1-5
v_call: TRBV19
clone_size: .
cdr3_nt: TGTGCCAGTAGTATCTCCAGTTATAGCAATCAGCCCCAGCATTTT
cdr3_aa: CASSISSYSNQPQHF

d_call: .
j_call: TRBJ2-5
v_call: TRBV12-3/TRBV12-4
clone_size: .
cdr3_nt: TGTGCCAGCAGTTTACCGGAGGGAGAGACCCAGTACTTC
cdr3_aa: CASSLPEGETQYF

d_call: .
j_call: TRBJ1-6
v_call: TRBV21-1
clone_size: .
cdr3_nt: TGTGCCAGCAGCCAGATCCCTCGGGATTCACCCCTCCACTTT
cdr3_aa: CASSQIPRDSPLHF